A selection of T cell receptor beta chains follows, all from one sample in a study of PD-L1 blockade in urothelial cancer. Here immunoSEQ multiplex PCR was the method, and the copy in TCRdb shows in-frame clones only, minus some. The sample holds approximately 90,000 clones, 84% seen once. Material: PBMCs, obtained around atezolizumab (anti-PD-L1) treatment. These receptors came from a man between 60 and 75 years old with urothelial cancer. The CDR3 runs from the conserved cysteine through the conserved F or W. A D gene is named only where the DNA matches it firmly. Some rows mark clone size as missing; the rest say once, few, many or name a class of expanded clone.

j_call clone_size v_call d_call cdr3_aa cdr3_nt
TRBJ1-1 - TRBV6-4 - CASSEGRNTEAFF TGTGCCAGCAGTGAGGGGCGGAACACTGAAGCTTTCTTT
TRBJ1-2 - TRBV28 - CASRSSGQTIPYGYTF TGTGCCAGCAGGTCTTCGGGACAAACAATTCCCTATGGCTACACCTTC
TRBJ2-7 - TRBV18 TRBD1 CASSPSTGTYEQYF TGTGCCAGCTCACCGTCGACAGGGACCTACGAGCAGTACTTC
TRBJ2-3 - TRBV9 TRBD2 CASSVGLQLAGEDTQYF TGTGCCAGCAGCGTAGGCCTCCAACTAGCGGGAGAAGATACGCAGTATTTT
TRBJ2-5 - TRBV10-3 TRBD2 CAIKGTSGSVETQYF TGTGCCATCAAAGGGACTAGCGGGAGCGTGGAGACCCAGTACTTC
TRBJ2-1 - TRBV9 - CASSVGGAAYNEQFF TGTGCCAGCAGCGTAGGGGGAGCGGCCTACAATGAGCAGTTCTTC
TRBJ1-1 once TRBV19 TRBD1 CASSAGGTEAFF TGTGCCAGTAGCGCAGGGGGCACTGAAGCTTTCTTT
TRBJ1-1 - TRBV18 TRBD1 CASSPGQGVTEAFF TGTGCCAGCTCACCGGGACAGGGTGTAACTGAAGCTTTCTTT
TRBJ2-3 - TRBV29-1 TRBD2 CSVEASGTNTQYF TGCAGCGTTGAAGCTAGCGGCACAAATACGCAGTATTTT
TRBJ1-1 few TRBV18 - CASSPAVNTEAFF TGTGCCAGCTCACCAGCGGTGAACACTGAAGCTTTCTTT
TRBJ2-7 - TRBV27 - CASSPRGAEPSYEQYF TGTGCCAGCAGTCCCCGGGGGGCGGAACCTTCCTACGAGCAGTACTTC
TRBJ1-3 - TRBV30 - CAWGGGGSGNTIYF TGTGCCTGGGGAGGGGGGGGGTCTGGAAACACCATATATTTT
TRBJ1-1 - TRBV6-6 TRBD1 CASSPRDRGRYTEAFF TGTGCCAGCAGCCCCCGGGACAGGGGAAGATACACTGAAGCTTTCTTT
TRBJ2-3 - TRBV5-1 TRBD2 CASSLVSTGGGTDTQYF TGCGCCAGCAGCTTGGTGTCCACGGGAGGGGGCACAGATACGCAGTATTTT
TRBJ2-7 - TRBV5-1 TRBD1 CASSLTGTGGVGEQYF TGCGCCAGCAGCTTAACCGGGACAGGGGGCGTTGGGGAGCAGTACTTC
TRBJ2-2 - TRBV10-3 - CAIKTGNTGELFF TGTGCCATCAAAACAGGAAACACCGGGGAGCTGTTTTTT
TRBJ1-1 - TRBV9 - CASSGAHGIRTEAFF TGTGCCAGCAGCGGCGCCCACGGGATTCGGACTGAAGCTTTCTTT
TRBJ2-3 - TRBV11-3 - CASSLAGDTQYF TGTGCCAGCAGCTTAGCGGGGGATACGCAGTATTTT
TRBJ2-3 once TRBV28 - CASSLSSTDTQYF TGTGCCAGCAGTTTATCGAGCACAGATACGCAGTATTTT
TRBJ1-1 - TRBV29-1 - CSACRGSNTEAFF TGCAGCGCCTGCCGGGGGAGTAACACTGAAGCTTTCTTT
TRBJ2-1 - TRBV14 - CASSQVGGGPFNEQFF TGTGCCAGCAGCCAAGTAGGGGGAGGGCCGTTCAATGAGCAGTTCTTC
TRBJ2-7 - TRBV30 - CACSLGAGTNEQYF TGTGCCTGTTCCTTGGGGGCAGGGACAAACGAGCAGTACTTC
TRBJ2-2 - TRBV28 TRBD2 CASSYTGRADFGELFF TGTGCCAGCAGTTATACGGGGAGGGCCGATTTCGGGGAGCTGTTTTTT
TRBJ1-3 - TRBV6-5 - CASSSPAEGRNTIYF TGTGCCAGCAGTTCCCCCGCGGAGGGACGAAACACCATATATTTT
TRBJ1-1 - TRBV6-5 - CASSQRGMNTEAFF TGTGCCAGCAGTCAAAGGGGGATGAACACTGAAGCTTTCTTT
TRBJ2-1 - TRBV5-1 - CASSPRTAADEQFF TGCGCCAGCAGCCCTAGGACGGCAGCGGATGAGCAGTTCTTC